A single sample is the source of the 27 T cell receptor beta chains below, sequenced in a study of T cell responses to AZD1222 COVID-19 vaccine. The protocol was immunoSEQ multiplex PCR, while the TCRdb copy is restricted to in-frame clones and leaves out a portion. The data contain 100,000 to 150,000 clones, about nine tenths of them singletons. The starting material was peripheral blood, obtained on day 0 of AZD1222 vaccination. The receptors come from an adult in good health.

Written as DNA, the CDR3 is TGTGCCAGCAGTTACCCCGGGGAGCTGTTTTTT. It translates to CASSYPGELFF. This chain connects TRBV6-6 to TRBJ2-2, with unresolved D. Trimming took off 2 bases at V and 6 bases at J, with 1 base between the two ends. Germline assignment: CDR1 MNHNY and CDR2 SVGAGI (reference sequence). The CDR3 length is 11 residues.

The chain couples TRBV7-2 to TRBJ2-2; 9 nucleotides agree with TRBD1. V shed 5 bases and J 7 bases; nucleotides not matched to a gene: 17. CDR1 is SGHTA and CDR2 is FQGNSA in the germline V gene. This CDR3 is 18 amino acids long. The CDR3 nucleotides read TGTGCCAGCAGCCCAGCCACGACCGGGACAGGGCGTATCGGGGAGCTGTTTTTT. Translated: CASSPATTGTGRIGELFF. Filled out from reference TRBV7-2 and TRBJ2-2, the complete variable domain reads GAGVSQSPSNKVTEKGKDVELRCDPISGHTALYWYRQSLGQGLEFLIYFQGNSAPDKSGLPSDRFSAERTGGSVSTLTIQRTQQEDSAVYLCASSPATTGTGRIGELFFGEGSRLTVL.

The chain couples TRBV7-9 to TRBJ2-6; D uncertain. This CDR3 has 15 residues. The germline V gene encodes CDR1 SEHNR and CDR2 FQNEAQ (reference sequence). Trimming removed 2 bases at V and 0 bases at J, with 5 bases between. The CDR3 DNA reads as TGTGCCAGCAGCTTATGGATCTCTGGGGCCAACGTCCTGACTTTC. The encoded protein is CASSLWISGANVLTF.

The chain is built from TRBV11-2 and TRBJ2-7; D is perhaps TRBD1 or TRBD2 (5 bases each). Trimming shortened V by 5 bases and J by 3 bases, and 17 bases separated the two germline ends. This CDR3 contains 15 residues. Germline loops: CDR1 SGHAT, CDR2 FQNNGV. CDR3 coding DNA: TGTGCCAGCAGCCGAGTTTCCGGGACCTACTACGAGCAGTACTTC. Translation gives CASSRVSGTYYEQYF.

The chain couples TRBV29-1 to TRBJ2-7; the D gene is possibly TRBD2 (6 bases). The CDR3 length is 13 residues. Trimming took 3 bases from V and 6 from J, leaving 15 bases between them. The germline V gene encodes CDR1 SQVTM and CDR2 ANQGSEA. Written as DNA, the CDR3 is TGCAGCGTTGATAGTGCTAGCGTGGGCGAGCAGTACTTC. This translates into CSVDSASVGEQYF.

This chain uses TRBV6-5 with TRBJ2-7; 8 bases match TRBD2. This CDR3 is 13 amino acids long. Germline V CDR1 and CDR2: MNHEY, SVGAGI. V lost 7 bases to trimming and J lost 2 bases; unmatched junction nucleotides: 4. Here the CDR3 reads CASTQRETYEQYF. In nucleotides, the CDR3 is TGTGCCAGCACCCAGCGGGAGACCTACGAGCAGTACTTC.

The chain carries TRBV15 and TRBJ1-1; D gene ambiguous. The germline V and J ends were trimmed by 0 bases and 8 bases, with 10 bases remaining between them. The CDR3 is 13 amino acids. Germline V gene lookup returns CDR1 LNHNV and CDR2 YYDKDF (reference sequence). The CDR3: CATSRDLWVEAFF. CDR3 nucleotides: TGTGCCACCAGCAGAGATCTTTGGGTGGAAGCTTTCTTT.

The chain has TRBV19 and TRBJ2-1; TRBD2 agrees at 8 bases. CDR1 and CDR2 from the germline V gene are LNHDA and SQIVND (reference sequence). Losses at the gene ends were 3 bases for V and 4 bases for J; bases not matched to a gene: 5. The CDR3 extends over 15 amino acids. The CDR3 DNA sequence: TGTGCCAGTAGTATGGCACTAGCGGTATACAATGAGCAGTTCTTC. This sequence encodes CASSMALAVYNEQFF.

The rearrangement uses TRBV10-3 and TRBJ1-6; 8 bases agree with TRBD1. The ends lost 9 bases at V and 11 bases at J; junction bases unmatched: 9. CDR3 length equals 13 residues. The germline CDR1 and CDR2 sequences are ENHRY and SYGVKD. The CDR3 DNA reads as TGTGCCATTTCCCTGACAGGGGAACCACCCCTCCACTTT. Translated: CAISLTGEPPLHF.

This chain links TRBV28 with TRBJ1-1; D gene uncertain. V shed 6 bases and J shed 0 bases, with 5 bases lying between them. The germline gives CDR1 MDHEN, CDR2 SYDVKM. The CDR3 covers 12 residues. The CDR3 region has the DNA TGTGCCAGCAGGGAACTGAACACTGAAGCTTTCTTT. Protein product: CASRELNTEAFF.

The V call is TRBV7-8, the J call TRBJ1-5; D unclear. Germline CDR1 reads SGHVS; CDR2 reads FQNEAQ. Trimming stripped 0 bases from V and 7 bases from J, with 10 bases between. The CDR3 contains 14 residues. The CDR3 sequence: CASSLALLGQPQHF. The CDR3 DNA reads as TGTGCCAGCAGCTTAGCGCTTTTGGGGCAGCCCCAGCATTTT. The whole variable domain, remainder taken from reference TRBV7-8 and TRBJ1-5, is GAGVSQSPRYKVAKRGQDVALRCDPISGHVSLFWYQQALGQGPEFLTYFQNEAQLDKSGLPSDRFFAERPEGSVSTLKIQRTQQEDSAVYLCASSLALLGQPQHFGDGTRLSIL.

DNA of the CDR3: TGCGCCAGCGGCAGGGTAGCGGGAGGGACAGATACGCAGTATTTT. Protein product: CASGRVAGGTDTQYF. The J gene is TRBJ2-3, the V gene TRBV5-1, with 11 bases lining up with TRBD2. The CDR3 is 15 amino acids. Germline-derived CDR1 and CDR2 are SGHRS and YFSETQ. The junction had 7 bases not matched to a gene; V was cut back by 7 bases and J by 3 bases.

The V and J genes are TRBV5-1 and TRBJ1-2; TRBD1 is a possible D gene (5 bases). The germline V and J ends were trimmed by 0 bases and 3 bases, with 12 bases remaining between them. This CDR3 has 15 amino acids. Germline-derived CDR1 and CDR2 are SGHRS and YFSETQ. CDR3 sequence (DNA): TGCGCCAGCAGCTTGGAAACGGGGGGGTACTATGGCTACACCTTC. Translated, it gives CASSLETGGYYGYTF.

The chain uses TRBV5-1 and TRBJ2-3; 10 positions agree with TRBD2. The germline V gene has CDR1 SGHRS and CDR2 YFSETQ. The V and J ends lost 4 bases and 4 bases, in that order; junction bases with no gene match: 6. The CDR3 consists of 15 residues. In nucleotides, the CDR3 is TGCGCCAGCAGCAGGAGCGGGAGGGAAGCAGATACGCAGTATTTT. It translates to CASSRSGREADTQYF.

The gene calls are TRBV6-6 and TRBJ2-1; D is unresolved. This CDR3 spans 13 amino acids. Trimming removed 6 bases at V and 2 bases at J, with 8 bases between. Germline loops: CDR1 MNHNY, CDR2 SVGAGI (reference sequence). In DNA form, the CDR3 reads TGTGCCAGCAGGACCCTTACCTACAATGAGCAGTTCTTC. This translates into CASRTLTYNEQFF.

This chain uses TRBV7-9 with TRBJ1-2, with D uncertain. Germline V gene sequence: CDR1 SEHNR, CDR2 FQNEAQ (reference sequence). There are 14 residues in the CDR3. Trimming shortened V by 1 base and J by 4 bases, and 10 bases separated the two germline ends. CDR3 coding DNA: TGTGCCAGCAGCTTAGACTATCCGGGCTATGGCTACACCTTC. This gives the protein CASSLDYPGYGYTF.

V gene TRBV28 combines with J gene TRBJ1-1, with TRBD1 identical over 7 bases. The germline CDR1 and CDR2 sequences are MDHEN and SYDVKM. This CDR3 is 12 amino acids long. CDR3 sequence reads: CVSCRGRGEAFF. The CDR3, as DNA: TGTGTCTCCTGTAGGGGGCGAGGTGAAGCTTTCTTT.

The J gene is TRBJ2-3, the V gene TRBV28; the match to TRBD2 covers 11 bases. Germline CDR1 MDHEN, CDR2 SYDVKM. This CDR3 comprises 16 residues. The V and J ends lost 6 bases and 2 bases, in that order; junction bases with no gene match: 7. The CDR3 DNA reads TGTGCCAGCAGCGATTTAGCGGGAGGGGCCACAGATACGCAGTATTTT. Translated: CASSDLAGGATDTQYF.

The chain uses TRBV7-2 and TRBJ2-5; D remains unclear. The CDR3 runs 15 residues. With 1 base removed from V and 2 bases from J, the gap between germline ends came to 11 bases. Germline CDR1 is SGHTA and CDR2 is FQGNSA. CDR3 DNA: TGTGCCAGCAGCTTAGAAGTGGGATGGCAAGAGACCCAGTACTTC. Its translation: CASSLEVGWQETQYF.

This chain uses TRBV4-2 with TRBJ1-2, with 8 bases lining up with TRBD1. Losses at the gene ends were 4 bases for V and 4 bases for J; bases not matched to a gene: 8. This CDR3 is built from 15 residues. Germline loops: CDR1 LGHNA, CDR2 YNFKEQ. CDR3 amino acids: CASSRPGQEAYGYTF. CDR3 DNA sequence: TGTGCCAGCAGCCGACCGGGACAGGAAGCCTATGGCTACACCTTC.

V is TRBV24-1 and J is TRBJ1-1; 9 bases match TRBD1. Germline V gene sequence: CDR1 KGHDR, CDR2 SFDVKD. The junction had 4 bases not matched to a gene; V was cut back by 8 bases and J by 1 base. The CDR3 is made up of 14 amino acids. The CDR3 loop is CATIGQGPNTEAFF. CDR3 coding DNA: TGTGCCACCATAGGACAGGGGCCGAACACTGAAGCTTTCTTT.

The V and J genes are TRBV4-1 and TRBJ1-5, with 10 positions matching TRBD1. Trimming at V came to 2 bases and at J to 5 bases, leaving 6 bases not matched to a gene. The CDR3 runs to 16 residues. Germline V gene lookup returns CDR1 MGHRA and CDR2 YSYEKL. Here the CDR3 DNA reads TGCGCCAGCAGCCAACCGGGACAGGGGCCGCATCAGCCCCAGCATTTT. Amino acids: CASSQPGQGPHQPQHF.

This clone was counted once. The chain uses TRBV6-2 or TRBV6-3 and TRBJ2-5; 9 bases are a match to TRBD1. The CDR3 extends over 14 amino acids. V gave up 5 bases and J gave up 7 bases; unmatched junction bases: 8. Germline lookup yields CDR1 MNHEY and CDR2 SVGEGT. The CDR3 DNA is TGTGCCAGCAGTCCCGGGGGACAGGGACTGACCCAGTACTTC. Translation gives CASSPGGQGLTQYF.

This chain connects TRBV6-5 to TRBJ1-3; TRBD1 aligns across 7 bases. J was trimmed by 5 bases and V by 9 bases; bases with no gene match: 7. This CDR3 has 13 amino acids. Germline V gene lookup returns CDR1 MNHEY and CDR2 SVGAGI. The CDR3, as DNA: TGTGCCAGTAGTAGGGGGCCCAGAAACACCATATATTTT. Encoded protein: CASSRGPRNTIYF.

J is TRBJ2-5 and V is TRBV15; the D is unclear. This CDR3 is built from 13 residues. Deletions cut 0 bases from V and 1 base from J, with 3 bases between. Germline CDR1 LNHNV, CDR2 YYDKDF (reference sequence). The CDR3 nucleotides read TGTGCCACCAGCAGAGATCTCCAAGAGACCCAGTACTTC. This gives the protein CATSRDLQETQYF.

The CDR3 DNA follows: TGTGCCAGCAGCTTACGGCTAGCGGGATACAATGAGCAGTTCTTC. Translating it yields CASSLRLAGYNEQFF. The chain has TRBV7-8 and TRBJ2-1, with 9 bases that match TRBD2. This CDR3 has 15 amino acids. V lost 2 bases, J lost 4 bases, and 3 bases stayed unmatched. The germline V gene has CDR1 SGHVS and CDR2 FQNEAQ.

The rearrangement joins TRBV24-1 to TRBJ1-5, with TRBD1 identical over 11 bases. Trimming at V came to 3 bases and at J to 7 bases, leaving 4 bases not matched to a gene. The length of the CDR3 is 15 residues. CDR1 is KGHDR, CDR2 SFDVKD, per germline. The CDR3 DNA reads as TGTGCCACCAGTGATGGGACAGGGGGTCGGCAGCCCCAGCATTTT. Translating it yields CATSDGTGGRQPQHF.